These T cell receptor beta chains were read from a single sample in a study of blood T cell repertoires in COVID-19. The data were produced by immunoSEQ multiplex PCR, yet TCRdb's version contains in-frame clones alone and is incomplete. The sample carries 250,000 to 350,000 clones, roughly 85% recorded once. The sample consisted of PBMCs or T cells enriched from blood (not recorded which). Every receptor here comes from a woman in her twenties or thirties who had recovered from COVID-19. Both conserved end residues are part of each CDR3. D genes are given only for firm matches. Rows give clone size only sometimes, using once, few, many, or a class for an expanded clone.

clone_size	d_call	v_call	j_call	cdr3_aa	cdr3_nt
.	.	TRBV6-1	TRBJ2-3	CASSEARLVSDTQYF	TGTGCCAGCAGTGAAGCTCGACTAGTTTCGGATACGCAGTATTTT
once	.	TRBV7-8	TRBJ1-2	CASSFTGDSNYGYTF	TGTGCCAGCAGCTTTACAGGTGACTCTAACTATGGCTACACCTTC
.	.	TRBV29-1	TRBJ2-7	CSGGHPRGGRYEQYF	TGCAGCGGGGGACACCCAAGGGGCGGACGCTACGAGCAGTACTTC
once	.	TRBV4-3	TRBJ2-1	CASSPQGTTGQSYEQFF	TGCGCCAGCAGCCCCCAGGGTACTACCGGACAGTCTTATGAGCAGTTCTTC
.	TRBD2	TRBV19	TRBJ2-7	CASTNSGGASDEQYF	TGTGCCAGTACTAATAGCGGGGGGGCCTCCGACGAGCAGTACTTC
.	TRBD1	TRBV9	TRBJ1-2	CASGDRGAYGYTF	TGTGCCAGCGGGGACAGGGGGGCCTATGGCTACACCTTC
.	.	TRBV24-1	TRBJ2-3	CATSDPGVDTQYF	TGTGCCACCAGTGATCCAGGGGTAGATACGCAGTATTTT
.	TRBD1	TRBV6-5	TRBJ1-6	CASTRTGPTGTLHF	TGTGCCAGCACGAGGACAGGCCCCACGGGAACCCTCCACTTT
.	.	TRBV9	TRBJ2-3	CASSVSQGGADTQYF	TGTGCCAGCAGCGTAAGCCAGGGAGGTGCAGATACGCAGTATTTT
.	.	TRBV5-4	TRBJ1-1	CASSPTGTEAFF	TGTGCCAGCAGTCCTACAGGGACTGAAGCTTTCTTT
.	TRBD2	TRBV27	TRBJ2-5	CASSSLSGGGQETQYF	TGTGCCAGCAGTTCCCTTAGCGGGGGGGGACAAGAGACCCAGTACTTC
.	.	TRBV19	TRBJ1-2	CASGRDFANTYGYTF	TGTGCCAGTGGAAGGGACTTCGCGAACACCTATGGCTACACCTTC
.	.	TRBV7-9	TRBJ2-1	CASRPGEYNEQFF	TGTGCCAGCAGGCCAGGGGAGTACAATGAGCAGTTCTTC
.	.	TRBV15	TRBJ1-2	CATSGSLRDWSYTF	TGTGCCACCAGCGGAAGTTTGAGGGATTGGAGCTACACCTTC
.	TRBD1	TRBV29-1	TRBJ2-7	CSVSTGTGAIEQYF	TGCAGCGTTTCCACCGGGACAGGGGCGATCGAGCAGTACTTC
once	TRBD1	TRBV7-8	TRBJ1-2	CASSSRQSGGYGYTF	TGTGCCAGCAGCTCTCGGCAATCAGGGGGCTATGGCTACACCTTC
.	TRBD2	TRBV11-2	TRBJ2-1	CASRGGWGLATNEQFF	TGTGCCAGCAGGGGTGGGTGGGGACTAGCGACGAATGAGCAGTTCTTC
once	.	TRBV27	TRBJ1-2	CASNPQGSGSVGYTF	TGTGCCAGCAACCCGCAGGGCTCAGGGTCGGTTGGCTACACCTTC
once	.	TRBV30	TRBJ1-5	CAWSNGGNQPQHF	TGTGCCTGGAGTAACGGGGGCAATCAGCCCCAGCATTTT
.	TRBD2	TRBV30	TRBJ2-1	CAWSVLAGGNEQFF	TGTGCCTGGAGTGTACTAGCGGGGGGAAATGAGCAGTTCTTC
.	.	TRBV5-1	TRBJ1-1	CASSLTGEAFF	TGCGCCAGCAGCTTGACCGGGGAAGCTTTCTTT
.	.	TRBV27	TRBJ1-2	CASSQEGSYGYTF	TGTGCCAGCAGTCAGGAGGGGAGCTATGGCTACACCTTC
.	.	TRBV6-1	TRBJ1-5	CASSEAGGDNQPQHF	TGTGCCAGCAGTGAAGCGGGGGGGGACAATCAGCCCCAGCATTTT
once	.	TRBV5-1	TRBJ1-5	CASSLGQGGRNQPQHF	TGCGCCAGCAGCTTGGGGCAGGGTGGACGCAATCAGCCCCAGCATTTT
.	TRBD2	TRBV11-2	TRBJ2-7	CASSSPKREFSYEQYF	TGTGCCAGCAGCTCTCCTAAGCGGGAATTCTCCTACGAGCAGTACTTC
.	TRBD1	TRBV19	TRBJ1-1	CASTLTGGGTEAFF	TGTGCCAGTACCCTGACAGGGGGTGGCACTGAAGCTTTCTTT
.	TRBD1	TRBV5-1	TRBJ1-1	CASSKTGMDTEAFF	TGCGCCAGCAGCAAGACAGGGATGGACACTGAAGCTTTCTTT
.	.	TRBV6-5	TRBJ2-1	CASRLKGVNEQFF	TGTGCCAGCCGCCTTAAGGGGGTCAATGAGCAGTTCTTC
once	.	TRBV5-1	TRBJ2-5	CASSLAAGPLETQYF	TGCGCCAGCAGCTTGGCGGCAGGTCCTTTGGAGACCCAGTACTTC
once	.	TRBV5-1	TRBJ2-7	CASSLAGSKQYF	TGCGCCAGCAGCTTGGCAGGGTCAAAGCAGTACTTC
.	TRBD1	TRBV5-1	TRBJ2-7	CASRSTGSYEQYF	TGCGCCAGCAGGTCGACAGGGTCCTACGAGCAGTACTTC
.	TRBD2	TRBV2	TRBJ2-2	CAIAGLAGENTGELFF	TGTGCCATCGCGGGACTAGCGGGGGAGAACACCGGGGAGCTGTTTTTT
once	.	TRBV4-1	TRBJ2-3	CASSQERTLGATDTQYF	TGCGCCAGCAGCCAAGAAAGGACCCTTGGGGCCACAGATACGCAGTATTTT
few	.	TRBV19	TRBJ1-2	CASTGHRVNYGYTF	TGTGCCAGTACAGGACACAGGGTTAACTATGGCTACACCTTC
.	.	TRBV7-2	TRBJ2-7	CASSLSMGHNEQYF	TGTGCCAGCAGCTTAAGTATGGGGCACAACGAGCAGTACTTC
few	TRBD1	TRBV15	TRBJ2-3	CATSRITGTGGSGDTQYF	TGTGCCACCAGCAGAATAACAGGGACAGGGGGATCAGGAGATACGCAGTATTTT
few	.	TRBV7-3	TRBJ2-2	CASSLMGPGVTGELFF	TGTGCCAGCAGCTTAATGGGGCCGGGGGTCACCGGGGAGCTGTTTTTT
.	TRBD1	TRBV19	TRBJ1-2	CASSSPRTGEVYGYTF	TGTGCCAGTAGTTCTCCAAGGACAGGGGAGGTTTATGGCTACACCTTC
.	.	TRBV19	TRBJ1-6	CASSPTESSYNSPLHF	TGTGCCAGTAGTCCGACAGAGAGCTCCTATAATTCACCCCTCCACTTT
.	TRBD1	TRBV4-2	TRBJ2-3	CASSQDSADRGDTQYF	TGTGCCAGCAGCCAAGATTCGGCGGACAGGGGAGATACGCAGTATTTT
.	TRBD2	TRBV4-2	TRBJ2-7	CASSRGGTYEQYF	TGTGCCAGCAGCCGGGGGGGTACCTACGAGCAGTACTTC
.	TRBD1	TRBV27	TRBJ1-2	CASSTRTGGVYGYTF	TGTGCCAGCAGTACCAGGACAGGGGGGGTCTATGGCTACACCTTC
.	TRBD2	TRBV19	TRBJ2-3	CASSPLAGLTDTQYF	TGTGCCAGTAGTCCCCTAGCGGGGTTAACAGATACGCAGTATTTT
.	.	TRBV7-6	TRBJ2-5	CASSIGARDSKETQYF	TGTGCCAGCAGCATAGGCGCCCGGGACTCCAAAGAGACCCAGTACTTC
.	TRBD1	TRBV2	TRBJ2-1	CASSGQGADEQFF	TGTGCCAGCAGTGGACAGGGGGCAGATGAGCAGTTCTTC